Reported below is one TCR beta chain. In germline, CDR1 is LNHDA, CDR2 SQIVND (reference sequence). Trimming cost V 3 bases and J 5 bases, with 16 bases left between them. This CDR3 is built from 15 residues. Using immunoSEQ multiplex PCR, the repertoire was profiled, and TCRdb retains in-frame clones only, with some absent. The sample records 950,000 to 1,200,000 clones, approximately 80% being singletons. The sample originates from a study of shared clonotypes between healthy human individuals. Across the whole study: The cohort had a couple of women and a few men, ages 18 to 49.

The receptor's source is a man between 18 and 35 years old in good health. Some clones in this sample may be carry-over from other donors' samples. Sequenced sample: memory CD4+ T cells from PBMCs. Noted subset: CD45RA-negative fraction. This chain connects TRBV19 to TRBJ2-5; D call uncertain. Here the CDR3 reads CASSISGRSLETQYF. The CDR3 bases are TGTGCCAGTAGTATTTCGGGCAGGTCCTTGGAGACCCAGTACTTC.